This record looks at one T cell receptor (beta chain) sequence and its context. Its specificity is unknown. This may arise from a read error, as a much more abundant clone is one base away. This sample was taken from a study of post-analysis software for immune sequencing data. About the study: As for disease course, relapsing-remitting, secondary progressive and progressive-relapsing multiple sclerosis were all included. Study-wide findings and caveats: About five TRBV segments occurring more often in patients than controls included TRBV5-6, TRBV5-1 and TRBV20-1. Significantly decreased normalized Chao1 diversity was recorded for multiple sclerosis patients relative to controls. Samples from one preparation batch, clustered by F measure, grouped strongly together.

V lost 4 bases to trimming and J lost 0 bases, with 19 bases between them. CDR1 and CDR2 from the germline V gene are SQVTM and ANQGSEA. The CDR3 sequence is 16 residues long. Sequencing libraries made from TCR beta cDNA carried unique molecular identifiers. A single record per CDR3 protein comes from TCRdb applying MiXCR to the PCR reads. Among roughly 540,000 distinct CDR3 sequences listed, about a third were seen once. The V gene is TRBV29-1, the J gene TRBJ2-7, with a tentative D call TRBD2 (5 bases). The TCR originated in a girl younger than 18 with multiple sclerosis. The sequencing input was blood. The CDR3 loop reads CSVGRLVGYPSYEQYF. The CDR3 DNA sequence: TGCAGCGTTGGGAGGCTAGTCGGCTATCCCTCCTACGAGCAGTACTTC.